These T cell receptor beta chains were read from a single sample in a study of memory CD8 T cells in hepatitis C reinfection. Profiled with immunoSEQ multiplex PCR; TCRdb holds only in-frame clones, not every one. The profile shows under 50,000 clones, 88% of them singletons. The sequenced sample was naive CD8+ T cells sorted from blood. These TCRs come from a man aged 18-30 years with hepatitis C virus infection. Each CDR3 is given with its conserved first and last residue. D genes are given only for firm matches. Only some rows state a clone size, as once, few, many or a class for expanded clones.

V,J,D,size,CDR3,DNA
TRBV7-3,TRBJ2-3,NA,NA,CASSLSQDTTDTQYF,TGTGCCAGCAGCTTAAGCCAGGACACGACAGATACGCAGTATTTT
TRBV30,TRBJ1-1,NA,NA,CAWSSSGGTEAFF,TGTGCCTGGAGCTCTTCGGGGGGCACTGAAGCTTTCTTT
TRBV14,TRBJ2-5,TRBD2,NA,CASSPTSGTETQYF,TGTGCCAGCAGCCCGACTAGCGGGACTGAGACCCAGTACTTC
TRBV7-9,TRBJ2-5,TRBD2,NA,CASSSGLAGGDGETQYF,TGTGCCAGCAGCTCCGGGCTAGCGGGAGGGGACGGGGAGACCCAGTACTTC
TRBV6-5,TRBJ1-2,TRBD1,few,CASSYMDRVGYTF,TGTGCCAGCAGTTACATGGACAGGGTCGGCTACACCTTC
TRBV4-1,TRBJ2-2,TRBD1,NA,CASSQALGQGLTGELFF,TGCGCCAGCAGCCAAGCCCTCGGACAGGGTCTCACCGGGGAGCTGTTTTTT
TRBV19,TRBJ2-1,TRBD2,NA,CASSISAGGYNEQFF,TGTGCCAGTAGTATATCTGCGGGGGGTTACAATGAGCAGTTCTTC
TRBV6-5,TRBJ2-4,NA,NA,CASSGLNKNIQYF,TGTGCCAGCAGTGGGCTTAACAAAAACATTCAGTACTTC
TRBV6-5,TRBJ2-1,NA,once,CASSPTGAFYNEQFF,TGTGCCAGCAGTCCAACAGGTGCTTTCTACAATGAGCAGTTCTTC
TRBV7-2,TRBJ2-5,TRBD1,NA,CASSPRDREYQETQYF,TGTGCCAGCAGCCCCCGGGACAGAGAGTACCAAGAGACCCAGTACTTC
TRBV5-1,TRBJ1-4,NA,once,CASSIGDRPNEKLFF,TGCGCCAGCAGCATAGGTGACAGACCTAATGAAAAACTGTTTTTT
TRBV7-9,TRBJ2-1,TRBD1,NA,CASSLGYGTGEGDEQFF,TGTGCCAGCAGCTTAGGGTACGGGACAGGGGAGGGTGATGAGCAGTTCTTC
TRBV5-6,TRBJ2-7,TRBD2,NA,CASSSPTSGISYEQYF,TGTGCCAGCAGCTCGCCGACTAGCGGGATCTCCTACGAGCAGTACTTC
TRBV5-5,TRBJ2-7,TRBD1,NA,CASSLEQGETYGQYF,TGTGCCAGCAGCTTGGAACAGGGGGAGACCTACGGGCAGTACTTC
TRBV6-1,TRBJ1-4,NA,NA,CASSEAPDRPTNEKLFF,TGTGCCAGCAGTGAAGCCCCGGACAGACCAACTAATGAAAAACTGTTTTTT
TRBV7-9,TRBJ2-1,NA,few,CASSLDSNEQFF,TGTGCCAGCAGCCTGGACAGCAATGAGCAGTTCTTC
TRBV6-4,TRBJ2-5,NA,once,CASTEGDVGSQETQYF,TGTGCCAGCACTGAAGGGGATGTGGGGTCCCAAGAGACCCAGTACTTC
TRBV6-5,TRBJ2-1,NA,NA,CASSPTGDEQFF,TGTGCCAGCAGCCCTACGGGGGATGAGCAGTTCTTC
TRBV19,TRBJ2-7,NA,NA,CASSLGQGYEQYF,TGTGCCAGTAGTCTGGGTCAGGGTTACGAGCAGTACTTC
TRBV6-6,TRBJ1-1,NA,NA,CASSPTGPGDTEAFF,TGTGCCAGCAGTCCAACAGGACCCGGAGACACTGAAGCTTTCTTT
TRBV19,TRBJ1-1,NA,NA,CASMSGIWTEAFF,TGTGCCAGTATGTCAGGGATTTGGACTGAAGCTTTCTTT
TRBV12-5,TRBJ1-4,TRBD1,NA,CASGLVRTGTGNEKLFF,TGTGCTAGTGGTTTGGTCCGAACCGGGACAGGTAATGAAAAACTGTTTTTT
TRBV6-1,TRBJ2-3,TRBD2,NA,CASSETSGNTDTQYF,TGTGCCAGCAGTGAGACTAGCGGAAACACAGATACGCAGTATTTT
TRBV9,TRBJ2-3,NA,NA,CVSSVVGATDTQYF,TGTGTCAGCAGCGTAGTTGGGGCTACAGATACGCAGTATTTT
TRBV11-2,TRBJ2-7,TRBD2,NA,CASSLRRGRINEQYF,TGTGCCAGCAGCTTACGACGCGGGAGGATCAACGAGCAGTACTTC
TRBV5-4,TRBJ2-5,TRBD1,NA,CASSLEGQGGETQYF,TGTGCCAGCAGCTTGGAGGGACAGGGAGGGGAGACCCAGTACTTC
TRBV27,TRBJ2-5,TRBD2,NA,CASSLNPLAGPQETQYF,TGTGCCTCTAGTTTGAATCCACTAGCGGGACCACAAGAGACCCAGTACTTC
TRBV5-8,TRBJ1-1,TRBD1,NA,CASSPGTGANTEAFF,TGTGCCAGCAGCCCAGGGACAGGGGCAAACACTGAAGCTTTCTTT
TRBV27,TRBJ1-2,NA,NA,CASSPGPGLSGYTF,TGTGCCAGCAGCCCGGGTCCCGGCTTATCTGGCTACACCTTC
TRBV7-3,TRBJ1-1,NA,NA,CASSPHEGFVTEAFF,TGTGCCAGCAGCCCCCACGAGGGTTTTGTCACTGAAGCTTTCTTT
TRBV6-4,TRBJ2-1,TRBD2,NA,CASSGGLAGNNEQFF,TGTGCCAGCAGTGGGGGCCTAGCGGGAAACAATGAGCAGTTCTTC
TRBV7-2,TRBJ2-5,TRBD2,NA,CASSSPPWGSGGAETQYF,TGTGCCAGCAGCTCCCCACCTTGGGGTAGCGGGGGGGCTGAGACCCAGTACTTC
TRBV27,TRBJ1-1,NA,NA,CASKEGNTEAFF,TGTGCCAGCAAGGAGGGTAACACTGAAGCTTTCTTT